This is a list of T cell receptor beta chains from one sample in a study of Ad26.COV2.S vaccination and SARS-CoV-2 variants. Only in-frame clones appear in the TCRdb table, and some are missing; sequencing was by immunoSEQ multiplex PCR. Of roughly 350,000 clones listed, approximately 86% are singletons. The input for sequencing was peripheral blood, taken in a trial of Ad26.COV2.S vaccine versus placebo. These receptors were taken from a person aged 18 to 59 who received the Ad26.COV2.S COVID-19 vaccine or a placebo. Each CDR3 is given with its conserved first and last residue. The order of the fields is clone size, J gene, V gene, D gene, CDR3 protein, CDR3 DNA. D genes are given only for firm matches. The size of a clone is reported for some rows only, either as once, few or many, or as a class for expanded clones.

NA TRBJ2-1 TRBV7-9 NA CASSPSIGGGPREQFF TGTGCCAGCAGCCCCTCGATAGGCGGGGGCCCCAGGGAGCAGTTCTTC
NA TRBJ2-1 TRBV18 TRBD1 CASSTGTANNEQFF TGTGCCAGCTCCACCGGGACAGCCAACAATGAGCAGTTCTTC
NA TRBJ2-7 TRBV3-1/TRBV3-2 TRBD1 CASSPRTGTGRAYEQYF TGTGCCAGCAGCCCCCGAACCGGGACAGGGAGGGCCTACGAGCAGTACTTC
many TRBJ2-2 TRBV27 NA CASSWNTGELFF TGTGCCAGCAGTTGGAACACCGGGGAGCTGTTTTTT
NA TRBJ2-5 TRBV11-2 TRBD2 CASSPRGGETQYF TGTGCCAGCAGCCCGCGGGGGGGGGAGACCCAGTACTTC
once TRBJ2-7 TRBV28 TRBD1 CASRSDRAGTYEQYF TGTGCCAGCAGAAGTGACAGGGCTGGGACCTACGAGCAGTACTTC
NA TRBJ1-5 TRBV6-5 NA CASSYSMADNQPQHF TGTGCCAGCAGTTACTCGATGGCAGATAATCAGCCCCAGCATTTT
NA TRBJ2-5 TRBV18 NA CASSPPAGRETQYF TGTGCCAGCTCACCACCGGCAGGGAGAGAGACCCAGTACTTC
once TRBJ2-5 TRBV6-2/TRBV6-3 NA CASSRRPGFETQYF TGTGCCAGCAGCCGACGACCGGGCTTCGAGACCCAGTACTTC
once TRBJ2-6 TRBV6-2/TRBV6-3 NA CASSYSGGHGANVLTF TGTGCCAGCAGTTACTCGGGGGGACACGGGGCCAACGTCCTGACTTTC
NA TRBJ1-6 TRBV6-5 TRBD1 CASRSGQANSPLHF TGTGCCAGCAGGTCAGGACAGGCCAATTCACCCCTCCACTTT
NA TRBJ2-3 TRBV19 NA CALSDQTDTQYF TGTGCCTTGAGCGACCAAACAGATACGCAGTATTTT
NA TRBJ2-5 TRBV7-2 NA CASSSRDSRNSQYF TGTGCCAGCAGCTCCCGGGACTCCCGAAATTCCCAGTACTTC
NA TRBJ2-7 TRBV28 NA CASSRTGAGTYEQYF TGTGCCAGCAGTAGGACCGGGGCGGGGACTTACGAGCAGTACTTC
NA TRBJ2-7 TRBV6-5 NA CASSYQTGSYEQYF TGTGCCAGCAGTTACCAGACAGGTTCCTACGAGCAGTACTTC
NA TRBJ1-2 TRBV6-2/TRBV6-3 TRBD1 CASSYLDRGPIGYTF TGTGCCAGCAGTTACTTGGACAGGGGGCCTATTGGCTACACCTTC
NA TRBJ2-3 TRBV6-5 NA CASTGPSTDTQYF TGTGCCAGCACCGGACCCAGCACAGATACGCAGTATTTT
NA TRBJ1-2 TRBV18 NA CASSPGANYGYTF TGTGCCAGCTCACCAGGAGCTAACTATGGCTACACCTTC
NA TRBJ2-7 TRBV4-3 TRBD1 CASSRRDRGHEQYF TGCGCCAGCAGCCGCCGGGACAGGGGCCACGAGCAGTACTTC